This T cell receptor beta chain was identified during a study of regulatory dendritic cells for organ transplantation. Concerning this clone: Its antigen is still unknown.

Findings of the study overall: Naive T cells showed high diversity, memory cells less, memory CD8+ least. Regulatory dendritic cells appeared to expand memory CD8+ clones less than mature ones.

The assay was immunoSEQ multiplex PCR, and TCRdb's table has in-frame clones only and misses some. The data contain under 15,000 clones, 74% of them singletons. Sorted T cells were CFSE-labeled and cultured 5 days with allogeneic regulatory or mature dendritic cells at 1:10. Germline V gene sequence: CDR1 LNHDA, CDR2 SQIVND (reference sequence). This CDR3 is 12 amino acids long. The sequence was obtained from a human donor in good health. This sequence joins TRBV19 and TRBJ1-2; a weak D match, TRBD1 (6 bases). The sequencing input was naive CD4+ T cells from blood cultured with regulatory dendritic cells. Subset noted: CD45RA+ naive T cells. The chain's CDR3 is CATSRDTYGYTF. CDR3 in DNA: TGTGCGACCTCCCGGGACACCTATGGCTACACCTTC. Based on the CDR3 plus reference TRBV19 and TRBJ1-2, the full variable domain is DGGITQSPKYLFRKEGQNVTLSCEQNLNHDAMYWYRQDPGQGLRLIYYSQIVNDFQKGDIAEGYSVSREKKESFPLTVTSAQKNPTAFYLCATSRDTYGYTFGSGTRLTVV.